A single count supports the clone carrying this TCR beta chain. As processed by the authors: By means of reference gene primer amplification, nucleated cell counts were estimated. Only in-frame clones appear in the TCRdb table, and some are missing; sequencing was by immunoSEQ multiplex PCR. The V and J calls and the clone size are those of that table, but D and trimming were determined from the DNA. The sample holds fewer than 300,000 clones, roughly 91% seen once. This entry belongs to a study of blood T cell repertoires in COVID-19. The wider study: The United States, Italy and Spain were the sources of the acute and convalescent COVID-19 samples. Sample material is recorded as cDNA or gDNA derived from T cells, B-cell-depleted T cells, or PBMCs.

The CDR3 is 13 amino acids. V was trimmed by 5 bases and J by 5 bases, leaving 12 bases between them. Germline CDR1 and CDR2: MRHNA and SNTAGT. Residents of 24 US areas, aged roughly 18 to 90 years, made up the participants. The specimen was PBMCs or T cells enriched from blood (not recorded which). The TCR originated in a woman aged 40 to 50 with acute COVID-19. This rearrangement joins TRBV6-4 to TRBJ1-2; weak D call: TRBD1 (6 bases). The CDR3 DNA is TGTGCCAGCAGTCCGACCCAGGGGTATGGCTACACCTTC. It is translated as CASSPTQGYGYTF.